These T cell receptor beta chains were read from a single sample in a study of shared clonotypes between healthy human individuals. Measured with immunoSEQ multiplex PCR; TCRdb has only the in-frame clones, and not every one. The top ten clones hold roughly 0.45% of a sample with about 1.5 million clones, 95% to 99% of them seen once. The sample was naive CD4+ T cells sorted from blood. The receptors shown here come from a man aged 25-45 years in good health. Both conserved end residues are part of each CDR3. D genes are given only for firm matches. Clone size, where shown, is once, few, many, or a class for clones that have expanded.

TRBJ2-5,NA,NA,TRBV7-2,TGTGCCAGCAGCTATAAAGGGACAAGGACCATGCTATACCAAGAGACCCAGTACTTC,CASSYKGTRTMLYQETQYF
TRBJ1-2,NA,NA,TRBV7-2,TGTGCCAGCAGCTCCACGGCCTCTACCTATGGCTACACCTTC,CASSSTASTYGYTF
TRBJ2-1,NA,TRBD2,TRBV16,TGTGCCAGCAGCCCCCTGGGACTGGGGACTAGCTCCTACAATGAGCAGTTCTTC,CASSPLGLGTSSYNEQFF
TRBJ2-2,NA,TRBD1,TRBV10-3,TGTGCCATCTCGGTAGACAGGGGGATCGAGCTGTTTTTT,CAISVDRGIELFF
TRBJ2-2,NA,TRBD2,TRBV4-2,TGTGCCAGCAGCTTGCGGCGGGAGATGGGCACCGGGGAGCTGTTTTTT,CASSLRREMGTGELFF
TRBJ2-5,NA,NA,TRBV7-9,TGTGCCAGCAGCCACAGAAAGGTGGGCGTAGAGACCCAGTACTTC,CASSHRKVGVETQYF
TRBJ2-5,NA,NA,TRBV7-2,TGTGCCAGCAGCCCTGGTAGGGGTGGGGGTAATCAAGAGACCCAGTACTTC,CASSPGRGGGNQETQYF
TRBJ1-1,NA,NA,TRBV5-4,TGTGCCAGCAGCCGGCGGGGGGGGATTTCGAACACTGAAGCTTTCTTT,CASSRRGGISNTEAFF
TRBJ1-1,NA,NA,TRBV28,TGTGCCAGCAACCCCGTGGCAGGCCGCCGGGACACTGAAGCTTTCTTT,CASNPVAGRRDTEAFF
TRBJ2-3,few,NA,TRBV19,TGTGCCAGTAGCATCTTATACGGGAGTTATACGCAGTATTTT,CASSILYGSYTQYF
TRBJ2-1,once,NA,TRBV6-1,TGTGCCAGCAGTGACAGGGCGGGTGAGCAGTTCTTC,CASSDRAGEQFF
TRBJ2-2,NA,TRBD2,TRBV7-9,TGTGCCAGCAGCGCCCGGCGGGAGGGTACCGGGGAGCTGTTTTTT,CASSARREGTGELFF
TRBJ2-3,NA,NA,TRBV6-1,TGTGCCAGCACCCCAGGTTTCACAGATACGCAGTATTTT,CASTPGFTDTQYF
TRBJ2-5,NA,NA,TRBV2,TGTGCCAGCATGCGGGCAAGCCAAGAGACCCAGTACTTC,CASMRASQETQYF